This T cell receptor beta chain was documented in a study of regulatory T cells in long-lasting Graves disease. Study-wide results and caveats: TCR diversity was lower in persistent Graves' patients than in newly diagnosed ones.

The time point was: persistent/refractory GD, antithyroid drugs over 5 years with positive TRAb. After RNA was extracted from PBMCs, the TCR library was made from it. This clonotype was found a few times. What it recognizes is unknown. V shed 9 bases and J 6 bases; nucleotides not matched to a gene: 6. The length of the CDR3 is 12 residues. Germline V lookup: CDR1 SNHLY, CDR2 FYNNEI. Arm-PCR of CDR3 regions with iRepertoire HTBI primers generated TCR beta libraries. Authors' methods: The study identified about 60 TRBV and approximately 15 TRBJ segments across samples. A single record per CDR3 protein comes from TCRdb applying MiXCR to the multiplex PCR reads. It is TCRdb's table, rather than the study itself, that gives the V and J calls and clone size. The data hold roughly 400,000 distinct CDR3 sequences, with around 21% observed a single time.

This TCR was recovered from a female donor with Graves disease. The chain couples TRBV2 to TRBJ2-7; 9 bases align to TRBD1. Material: peripheral blood mononuclear cells (PBMCs), obtained when the disease was refractory, from a patient treated with antithyroid drugs. The CDR3 DNA reads as TGTGCCAGAGGACAGGGGCCCTCCGAGCAGTACTTC. This codes for CARGQGPSEQYF.